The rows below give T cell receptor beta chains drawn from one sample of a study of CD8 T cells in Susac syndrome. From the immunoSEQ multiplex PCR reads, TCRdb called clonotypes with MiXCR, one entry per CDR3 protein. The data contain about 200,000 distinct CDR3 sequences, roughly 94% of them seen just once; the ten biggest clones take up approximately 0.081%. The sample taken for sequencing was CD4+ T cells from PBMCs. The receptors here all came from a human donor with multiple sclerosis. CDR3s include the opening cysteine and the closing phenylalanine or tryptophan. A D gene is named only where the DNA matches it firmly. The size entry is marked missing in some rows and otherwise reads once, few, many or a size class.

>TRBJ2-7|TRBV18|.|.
CASSPPSNEQYF
TGTGCCAGCTCACCACCGAGCAACGAGCAGTACTTC
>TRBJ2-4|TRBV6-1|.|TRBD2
CASSEQHWTRVEAWAKNIQYF
TGTGCCAGCTCGGAGCAGCACTGGACTAGAGTCGAGGCATGGGCCAAAAACATTCAGTACTTC
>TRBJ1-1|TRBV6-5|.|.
CASTPTTGGGAFF
TGTGCCAGCACCCCGACGACGGGGGGGGGAGCTTTCTTT
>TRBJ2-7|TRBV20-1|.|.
CSASGPNSYEQYF
TGCAGCGCCTCGGGGCCGAACTCCTACGAGCAGTACTTC
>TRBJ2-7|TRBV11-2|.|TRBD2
CASRTSGGATEQYF
TGTGCCAGCAGAACTAGCGGGGGGGCCACCGAGCAGTACTTC
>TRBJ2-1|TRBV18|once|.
CASSPPEGNEQFF
TGTGCCAGCTCACCACCCGAGGGGAATGAGCAGTTCTTC
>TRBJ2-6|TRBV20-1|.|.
CSARPRTGANVLTF
TGCAGTGCTAGACCCCGAACCGGGGCCAACGTCCTGACTTTC
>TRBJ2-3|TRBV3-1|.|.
CASSRRDNRDTQYF
TGTGCCAGCAGCCGACGAGACAATAGGGATACGCAGTATTTT
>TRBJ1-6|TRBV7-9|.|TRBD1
CASSSEGARSPLHF
TGTGCCAGCTCCAGTGAGGGGGCACGTTCACCCCTCCACTTT
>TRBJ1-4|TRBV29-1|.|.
CSVVRTADEKLFF
TGCAGCGTTGTAAGGACAGCCGATGAAAAACTGTTTTTT
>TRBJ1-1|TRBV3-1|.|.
CASSQVEGTEAFF
TGTGCCAGCAGCCAAGTCGAGGGGACTGAAGCTTTCTTT
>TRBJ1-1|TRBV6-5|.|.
CASSYSGTEGTEAFF
TGTGCCAGCAGTTACTCGGGTACAGAGGGGACTGAAGCTTTCTTT
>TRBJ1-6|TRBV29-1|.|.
CSAAGTPNSPLHF
TGCAGCGCAGCCGGGACCCCCAATTCACCCCTCCACTTT
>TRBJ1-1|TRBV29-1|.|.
CSVEKGTTEAFF
TGCAGCGTCGAGAAGGGAACTACTGAAGCTTTCTTT
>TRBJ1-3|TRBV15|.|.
CATSRDRGAGNTIYF
TGTGCCACCAGCAGAGATCGGGGGGCTGGAAACACCATATATTTT
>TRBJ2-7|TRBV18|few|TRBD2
CASSPGLAGSYEQYF
TGTGCCAGCTCACCCGGACTAGCGGGGTCCTACGAGCAGTACTTC
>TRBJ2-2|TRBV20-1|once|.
CSAWRPGELFF
TGCAGTGCTTGGAGGCCCGGGGAGCTGTTTTTT
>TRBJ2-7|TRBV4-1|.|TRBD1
CASSQGNRGPYEQYF
TGCGCCAGCAGCCAAGGGAACAGGGGTCCCTACGAGCAGTACTTC
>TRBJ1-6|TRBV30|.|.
CAWRSSYNSPLHF
TGTGCCTGGAGGAGCTCCTATAATTCACCCCTCCACTTT
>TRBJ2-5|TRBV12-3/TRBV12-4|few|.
CASSLVSHQETQYF
TGTGCCAGCAGTTTGGTATCTCACCAAGAGACCCAGTACTTC
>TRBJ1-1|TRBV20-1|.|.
CSASQGSPANTEAFF
TGCAGTGCTAGTCAGGGGTCGCCTGCGAACACTGAAGCTTTCTTT
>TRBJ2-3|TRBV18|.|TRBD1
CASSRDRADTQYF
TGTGCCAGCTCCCGGGACAGGGCAGATACGCAGTATTTT
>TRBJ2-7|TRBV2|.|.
CASTISEGHYEQYF
TGTGCCAGCACCATCAGTGAGGGCCACTACGAGCAGTACTTC
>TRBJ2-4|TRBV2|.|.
CATQVGDIQYF
TGTGCCACCCAAGTTGGGGACATTCAGTACTTC
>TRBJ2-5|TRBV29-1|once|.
CSVARDTGETQYF
TGCAGCGTTGCCCGGGACACGGGGGAGACCCAGTACTTC
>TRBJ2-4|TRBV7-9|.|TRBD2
CASSTPSRASGIKNIQYF
TGTGCCAGCAGTACCCCTAGTCGAGCTAGCGGGATAAAAAACATTCAGTACTTC
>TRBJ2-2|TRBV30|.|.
CAWSRGVGELFF
TGTGCCTGGAGTCGGGGTGTTGGGGAGCTGTTTTTT
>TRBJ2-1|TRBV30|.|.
CAWSVFLLGAEQFF
TGTGCCTGGAGTGTATTCCTTCTTGGGGCCGAGCAGTTCTTC
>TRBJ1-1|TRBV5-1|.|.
CASSLEVATEAFF
TGCGCCAGCAGCTTGGAGGTGGCCACTGAAGCTTTCTTT
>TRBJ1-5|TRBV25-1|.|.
CASRETGGNQPQHF
TGTGCCAGCAGGGAGACAGGCGGGAATCAGCCCCAGCATTTT
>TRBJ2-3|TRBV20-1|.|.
CSAPMPGDTQYF
TGCAGTGCCCCAATGCCGGGGGATACGCAGTATTTT